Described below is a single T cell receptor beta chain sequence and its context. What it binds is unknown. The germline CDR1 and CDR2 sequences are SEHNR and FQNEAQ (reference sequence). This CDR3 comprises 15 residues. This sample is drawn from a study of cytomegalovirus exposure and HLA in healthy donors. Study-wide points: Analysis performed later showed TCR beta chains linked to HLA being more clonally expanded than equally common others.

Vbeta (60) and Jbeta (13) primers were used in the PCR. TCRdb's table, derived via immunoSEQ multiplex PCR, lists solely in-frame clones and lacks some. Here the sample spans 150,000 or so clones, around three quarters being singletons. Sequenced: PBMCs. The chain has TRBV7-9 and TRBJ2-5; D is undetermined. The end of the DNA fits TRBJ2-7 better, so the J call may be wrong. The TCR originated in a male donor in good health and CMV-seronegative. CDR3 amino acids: CASSLGAQYRYEQYF. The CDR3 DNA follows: TGTGCCAGCAGCTTAGGCGCACAGTATCGCTACGAGCAGTACTTC.